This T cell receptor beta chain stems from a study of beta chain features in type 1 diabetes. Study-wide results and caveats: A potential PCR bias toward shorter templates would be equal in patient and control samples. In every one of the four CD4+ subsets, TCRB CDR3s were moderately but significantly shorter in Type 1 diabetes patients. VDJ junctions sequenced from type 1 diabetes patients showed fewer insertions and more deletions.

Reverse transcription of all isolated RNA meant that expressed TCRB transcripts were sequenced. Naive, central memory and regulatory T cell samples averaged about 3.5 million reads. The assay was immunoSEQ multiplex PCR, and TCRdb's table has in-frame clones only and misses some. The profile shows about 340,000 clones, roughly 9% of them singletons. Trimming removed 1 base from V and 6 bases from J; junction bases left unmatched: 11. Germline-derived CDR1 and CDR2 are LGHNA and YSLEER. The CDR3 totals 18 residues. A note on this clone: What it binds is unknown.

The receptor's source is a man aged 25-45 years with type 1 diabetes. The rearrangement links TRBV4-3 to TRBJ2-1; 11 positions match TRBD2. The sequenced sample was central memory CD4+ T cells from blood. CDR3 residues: CASSQGPSGGLMINEQFF. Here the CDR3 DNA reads TGCGCCAGCAGCCAAGGGCCTAGCGGGGGGTTAATGATCAATGAGCAGTTCTTC.